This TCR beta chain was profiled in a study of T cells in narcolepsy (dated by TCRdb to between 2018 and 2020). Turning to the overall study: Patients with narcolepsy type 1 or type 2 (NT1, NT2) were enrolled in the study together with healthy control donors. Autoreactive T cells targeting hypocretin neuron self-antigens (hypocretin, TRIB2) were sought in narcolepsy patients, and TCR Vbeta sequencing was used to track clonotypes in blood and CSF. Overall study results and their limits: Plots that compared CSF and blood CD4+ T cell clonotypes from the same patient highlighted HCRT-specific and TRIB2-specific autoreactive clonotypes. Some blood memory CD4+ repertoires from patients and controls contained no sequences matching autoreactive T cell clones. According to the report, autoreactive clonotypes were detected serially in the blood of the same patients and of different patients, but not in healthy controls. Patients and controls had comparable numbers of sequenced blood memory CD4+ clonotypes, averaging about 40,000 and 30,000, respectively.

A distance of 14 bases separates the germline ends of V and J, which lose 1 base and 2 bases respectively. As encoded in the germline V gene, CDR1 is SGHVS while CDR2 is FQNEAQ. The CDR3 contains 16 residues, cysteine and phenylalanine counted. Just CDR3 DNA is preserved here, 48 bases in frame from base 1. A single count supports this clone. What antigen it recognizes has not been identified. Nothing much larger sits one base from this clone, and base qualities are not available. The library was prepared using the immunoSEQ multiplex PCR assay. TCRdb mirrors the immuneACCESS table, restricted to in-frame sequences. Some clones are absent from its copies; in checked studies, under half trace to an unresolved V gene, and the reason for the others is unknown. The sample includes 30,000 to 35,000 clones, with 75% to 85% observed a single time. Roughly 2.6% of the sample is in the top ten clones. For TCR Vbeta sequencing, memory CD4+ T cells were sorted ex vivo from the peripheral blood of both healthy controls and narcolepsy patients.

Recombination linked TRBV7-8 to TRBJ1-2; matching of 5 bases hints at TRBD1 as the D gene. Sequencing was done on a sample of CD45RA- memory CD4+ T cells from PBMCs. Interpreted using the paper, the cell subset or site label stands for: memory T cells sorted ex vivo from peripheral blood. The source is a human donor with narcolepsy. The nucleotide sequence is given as TGTGCCAGCAGCTTAGATTCGGGGGGAGGGAACTATGGCTACACCTTC. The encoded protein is CASSLDSGGGNYGYTF.